This TCR beta chain appears in the sequencing data of a study of cytomegalovirus exposure and HLA in healthy donors. Notes on this clone: Its specificity is not known.

Method: immunoSEQ multiplex PCR; TCRdb's copy keeps in-frame clones and lacks some. The sample yields about 140,000 clones, approximately 82% seen once. Germline lookup yields CDR1 ENHRY and CDR2 SYGVKD. The CDR3 has 12 residues. The germline V and J ends were trimmed by 11 bases and 3 bases, with 10 bases remaining between them. Whole-study findings and limits: Reports indicated that the classifier achieved high specificity and sensitivity in diagnosing cytomegalovirus status.

The V call is TRBV10-3, the J call TRBJ2-2; tentative D call: TRBD2 (5 bases). This TCR derives from a young man in good health and CMV-seropositive. Sequences were obtained from PBMCs. In nucleotides, the CDR3 is TGTGCCGCTTCACTAGACACCGGGGAGCTGTTTTTT. As protein: CAASLDTGELFF.